The clone carrying this T cell receptor beta chain was found a few times. What it binds is unknown. Germline V CDR1 and CDR2: MNHEY, SVGAGI. V lost 8 bases and J lost 3, with 4 bases in between. The CDR3 consists of 10 residues. These data originate in a study of cytomegalovirus exposure and HLA in healthy donors. Study-wide points: For presence/absence analyses, sequencing depth was assumed to be roughly uniform across donors. Reports described diagnosis of cytomegalovirus status by the classifier as highly specific and sensitive. What TCR beta sequences reportedly achieved was accurate prediction of HLA-A and HLA-B alleles in most subjects.

Primers for the PCR totalled 60 Vbeta and 13 Jbeta. Method: immunoSEQ multiplex PCR; TCRdb's copy keeps in-frame clones and lacks some. This table holds 150,000 or so clones, about 80% found once. The genes are TRBV6-5 and TRBJ1-1, with no clear D. This receptor was taken from a young man in good health and CMV-seropositive. Sequencing was performed on PBMCs. In DNA, the CDR3 is TGTGCCAGCGAGCACACTGAAGCTTTCTTT. This codes for CASEHTEAFF.